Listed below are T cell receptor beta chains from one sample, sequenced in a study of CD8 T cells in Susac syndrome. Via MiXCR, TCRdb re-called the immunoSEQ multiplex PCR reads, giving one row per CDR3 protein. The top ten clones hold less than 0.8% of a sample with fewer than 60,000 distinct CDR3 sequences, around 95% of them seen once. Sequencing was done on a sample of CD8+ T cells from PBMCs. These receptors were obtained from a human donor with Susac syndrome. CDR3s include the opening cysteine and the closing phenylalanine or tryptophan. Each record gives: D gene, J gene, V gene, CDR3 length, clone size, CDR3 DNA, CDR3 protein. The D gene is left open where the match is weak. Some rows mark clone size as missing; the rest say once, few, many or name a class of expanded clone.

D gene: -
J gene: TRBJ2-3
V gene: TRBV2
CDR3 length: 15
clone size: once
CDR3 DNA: TGTGCCAGCAGTGTGAGTCTGCTAGTAACAGATACGCAGTATTTT
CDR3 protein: CASSVSLLVTDTQYF

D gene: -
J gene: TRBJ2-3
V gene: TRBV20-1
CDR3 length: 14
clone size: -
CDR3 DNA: TGCAGTGCTAGAGATCTGGGGCGTACAGATACGCAGTATTTT
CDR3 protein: CSARDLGRTDTQYF

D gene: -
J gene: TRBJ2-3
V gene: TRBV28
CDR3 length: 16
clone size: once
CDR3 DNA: TGTGCCAGCAGTTTAGTCCGCGGGGAATTCACAGATACGCAGTATTTT
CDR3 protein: CASSLVRGEFTDTQYF

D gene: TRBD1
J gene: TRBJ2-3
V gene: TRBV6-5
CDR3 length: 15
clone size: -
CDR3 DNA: TGTGCCAGCAGTTGGACAGGGTGGTCGTCAGATACGCAGTATTTT
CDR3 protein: CASSWTGWSSDTQYF

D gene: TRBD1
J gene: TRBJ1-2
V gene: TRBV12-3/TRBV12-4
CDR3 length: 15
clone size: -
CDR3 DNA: TGTGCCAGCAGCTACGCCGGGACAGGGATCTATGGCTACACCTTC
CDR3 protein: CASSYAGTGIYGYTF

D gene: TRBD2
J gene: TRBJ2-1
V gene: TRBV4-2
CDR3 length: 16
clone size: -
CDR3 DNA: TGTGCCAGCAGCCAGATACTAGCGGGGGAGGTTAATGAGCAGTTCTTC
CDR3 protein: CASSQILAGEVNEQFF

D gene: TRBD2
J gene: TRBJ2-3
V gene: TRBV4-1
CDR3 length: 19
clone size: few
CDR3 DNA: TGCGCCAGCAGCCAAGATATTGGAGTAGCGGGGGGGGCCACAGATACGCAGTATTTT
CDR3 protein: CASSQDIGVAGGATDTQYF

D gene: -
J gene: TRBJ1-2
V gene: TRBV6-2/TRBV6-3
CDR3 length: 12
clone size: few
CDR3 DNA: TGTGCCAGCAGTTACATGGTGGATGGCTACACCTTC
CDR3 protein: CASSYMVDGYTF

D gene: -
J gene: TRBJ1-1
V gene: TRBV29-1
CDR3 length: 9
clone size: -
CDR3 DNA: TGCAGCGTTGGTACTGGAGCTTTCTTT
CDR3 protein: CSVGTGAFF

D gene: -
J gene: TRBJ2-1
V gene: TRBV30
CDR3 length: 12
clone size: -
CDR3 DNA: TGTGCCTGCCCCCGGAGGGGAAATGAGCAGTTCTTC
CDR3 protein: CACPRRGNEQFF

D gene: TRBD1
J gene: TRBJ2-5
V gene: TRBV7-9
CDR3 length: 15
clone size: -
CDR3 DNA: TGTGCCAGCAGCGCCACGACAGGGGGCGAAGAGACCCAGTACTTC
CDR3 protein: CASSATTGGEETQYF

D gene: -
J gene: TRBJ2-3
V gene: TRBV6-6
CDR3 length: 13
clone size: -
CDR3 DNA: TGTGCCAGCAGTTACTCAGCGACAGATACGCAGTATTTT
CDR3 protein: CASSYSATDTQYF

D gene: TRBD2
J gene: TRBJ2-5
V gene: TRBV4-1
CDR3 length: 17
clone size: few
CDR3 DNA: TGCGCCAGCAGCCAAGATCGGACAGCGGGGGACCAAGAGACCCAGTACTTC
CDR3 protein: CASSQDRTAGDQETQYF

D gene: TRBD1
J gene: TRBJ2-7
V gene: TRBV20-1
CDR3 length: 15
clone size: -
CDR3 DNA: TGCAGTGCCGAAGAGGTCAGGGGGCCCTCCTACGAGCAGTACTTC
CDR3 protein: CSAEEVRGPSYEQYF

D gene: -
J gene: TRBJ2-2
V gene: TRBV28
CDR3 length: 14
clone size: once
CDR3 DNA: TGTGCCAGCAGTCAACCCGACGGCACCGGGGAGCTGTTTTTT
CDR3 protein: CASSQPDGTGELFF

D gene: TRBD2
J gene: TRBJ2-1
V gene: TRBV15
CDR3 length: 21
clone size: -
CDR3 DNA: TGTGCCACCAGCAGAGATGGGACTAGCGGGGCCACGGGGAGGTCCTACAATGAGCAGTTCTTC
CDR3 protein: CATSRDGTSGATGRSYNEQFF

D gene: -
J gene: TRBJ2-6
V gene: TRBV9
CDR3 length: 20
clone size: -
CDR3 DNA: TGTGCCAGCAGTGAAGAAACGACACTGGGGGGCGACTCTGGGGCCAACGTCCTGACTTTC
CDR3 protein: CASSEETTLGGDSGANVLTF

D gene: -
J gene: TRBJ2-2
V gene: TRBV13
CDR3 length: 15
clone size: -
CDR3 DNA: TGTGCCAGCAGCCCGGACGGGGCGAACACCGGGGAGCTGTTTTTT
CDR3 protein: CASSPDGANTGELFF

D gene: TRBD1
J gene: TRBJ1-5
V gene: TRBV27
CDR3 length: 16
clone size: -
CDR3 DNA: TGTGCCAGCAGCCCCTCAGGACAGGGTGGGGGTCAGCCCCAGCATTTT
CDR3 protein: CASSPSGQGGGQPQHF

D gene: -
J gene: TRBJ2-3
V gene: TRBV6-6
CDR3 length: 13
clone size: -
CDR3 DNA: TGTGCCAGCAGTTACTTCCGGGCAGATACGCAGTATTTT
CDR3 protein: CASSYFRADTQYF

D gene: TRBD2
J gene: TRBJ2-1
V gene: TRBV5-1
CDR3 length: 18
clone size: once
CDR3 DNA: TGCGCCAGCAGCTTGGCAGGTAGCGGGGGCACAATCTACAATGAGCAGTTCTTC
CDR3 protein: CASSLAGSGGTIYNEQFF

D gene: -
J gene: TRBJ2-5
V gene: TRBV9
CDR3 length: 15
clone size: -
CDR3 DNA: TGTGCCAGCAGCGCGACCCCCTCGAGGGAAGAGACCCAGTACTTC
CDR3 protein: CASSATPSREETQYF

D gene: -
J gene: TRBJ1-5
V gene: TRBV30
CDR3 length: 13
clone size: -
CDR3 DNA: TGTGCCTGGAGTGTAGTAGACAATCAGCCCCAGCATTTT
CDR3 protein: CAWSVVDNQPQHF

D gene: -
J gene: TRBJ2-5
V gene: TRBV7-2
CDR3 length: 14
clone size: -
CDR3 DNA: TGTGCCAGCAGCTTAGTGGTCTTCCAAGAGACCCAGTACTTC
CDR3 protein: CASSLVVFQETQYF

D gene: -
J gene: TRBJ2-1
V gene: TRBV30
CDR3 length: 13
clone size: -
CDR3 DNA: TGTGCCTGGAGTGTACACAGCCCTAATGAGCAGTTCTTC
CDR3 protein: CAWSVHSPNEQFF

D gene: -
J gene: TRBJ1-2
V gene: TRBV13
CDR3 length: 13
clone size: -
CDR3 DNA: TGTGCCAGCAGCTCCGGGACGGACTATGGCTACACCTTC
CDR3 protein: CASSSGTDYGYTF

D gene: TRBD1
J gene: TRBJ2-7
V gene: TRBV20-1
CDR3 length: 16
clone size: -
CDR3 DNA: TGCAGTGCTAGAGATGGAAAACAGGGGCGCACGTACGAGCAGTACTTC
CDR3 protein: CSARDGKQGRTYEQYF

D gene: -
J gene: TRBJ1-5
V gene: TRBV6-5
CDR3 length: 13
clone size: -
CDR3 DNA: TGTGCCAGCAGTTATTTTGGGGATCAGCCCCAGCATTTT
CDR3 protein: CASSYFGDQPQHF